This TCR beta chain appears in the sequencing data of a study of shared clonotypes between healthy human individuals. As for this clone: Antigen: not known.

Study-level findings and limits: Sharing across four donors was highest in naive CD4 (approximately 5%) and lowest in memory CD8 (around 0.4%). What limited the represented genetic and exposure-history diversity was the small number of donors. It was only blood that was sampled, and tissue repertoires likely differ.

V lost 5 bases and J 3 bases, leaving 17 bases between the germline ends. The CDR3 totals 14 residues. Germline V CDR1 and CDR2: GTSNPN, SVGIG (reference sequence). This table comes from immunoSEQ multiplex PCR, and its TCRdb copy is limited to in-frame clones, with some not included. The sample comprises some 2,400,000 clones, 90% to 96% of which are singletons, and roughly 0.13% rests with the top ten. Sequencing input: naive CD4+ T cells sorted from blood. The subset: CD45RA+ positively selected. V is TRBV30 and J is TRBJ2-7; D possibly corresponds to TRBD1 (6 bases). The source of this sequence is a man in his late teens or twenties in good health. CDR3 residues: CAWGRQVGFYEQYF. CDR3 DNA: TGTGCCTGGGGACGACAGGTAGGCTTCTACGAGCAGTACTTC.